The clone carrying this T cell receptor (beta chain) occurred a few times. The antigen is unknown. The V gene's germline CDR1 is SEHNR and CDR2 FQNEAQ (reference sequence). The CDR3 is 16 amino acids. Trimming pared 3 bases from V and 3 bases from J, leaving 15 bases between. The sample originates from a study of beta chain features in type 1 diabetes. About the study: Across all samples, about 100,000,000 sorted cells were examined. Study observations and caveats: TCRB rearrangement may or may not be influenced by HLA type; here this remained unresolved. In comparison with healthy donors, patients had naive, central memory and Treg TCRB repertoires that appeared more similar. Reduced insertions and increased deletions marked VDJ junctions in type 1 diabetes patients.

Expressed TCRB transcripts were sequenced, since all the RNA that had been isolated was reverse transcribed. The protocol was immunoSEQ multiplex PCR, while the TCRdb copy is restricted to in-frame clones and leaves out a portion. In the table there are about 140,000 clones, approximately 10% of which are singletons. This sequence joins TRBV7-9 and TRBJ1-3; possible D gene TRBD1, 5 bases. The TCR comes from a woman aged 40-49 years in good health. Sample: central memory CD4+ T cells from blood. CDR3 bases: TGTGCCAGCAGCTTCACAGGAACTACCTATGGAAACACCATATATTTT. This gives the protein CASSFTGTTYGNTIYF.